This TCR beta chain came from a study of control samples from healthy donors and cancer patients. CDR3 length: 13 amino acids. V shed 4 bases, J shed 8 bases, and the junction held 7 bases outside the gene matches. The germline gives CDR1 GTSNPN, CDR2 SVGIG (reference sequence). Clones were sequenced by immunoSEQ multiplex PCR, and TCRdb holds only the in-frame ones, with some missing. Of about 190,000 clones detected, around 93% appear once; the ten largest clones hold less than 2%. The genes are TRBV30 and TRBJ1-1; 10 bases align to TRBD1. Sample: blood. The receptor was isolated from a man aged 25 to 40 in good health. The CDR3 loop is CAWTQGDRGEAFF. The DNA for the CDR3 is TGTGCCTGGACCCAAGGGGACAGGGGAGAAGCTTTCTTT. The variable domain in full, completed from reference TRBV30 and TRBJ1-1, reads SQTIHQWPATLVQPVGSPLSLECTVEGTSNPNLYWYRQAAGRGLQLLFYSVGIGQISSEVPQNLSASRPQDRQFILSSKKLLLSDSGFYLCAWTQGDRGEAFFGQGTRLTVV.